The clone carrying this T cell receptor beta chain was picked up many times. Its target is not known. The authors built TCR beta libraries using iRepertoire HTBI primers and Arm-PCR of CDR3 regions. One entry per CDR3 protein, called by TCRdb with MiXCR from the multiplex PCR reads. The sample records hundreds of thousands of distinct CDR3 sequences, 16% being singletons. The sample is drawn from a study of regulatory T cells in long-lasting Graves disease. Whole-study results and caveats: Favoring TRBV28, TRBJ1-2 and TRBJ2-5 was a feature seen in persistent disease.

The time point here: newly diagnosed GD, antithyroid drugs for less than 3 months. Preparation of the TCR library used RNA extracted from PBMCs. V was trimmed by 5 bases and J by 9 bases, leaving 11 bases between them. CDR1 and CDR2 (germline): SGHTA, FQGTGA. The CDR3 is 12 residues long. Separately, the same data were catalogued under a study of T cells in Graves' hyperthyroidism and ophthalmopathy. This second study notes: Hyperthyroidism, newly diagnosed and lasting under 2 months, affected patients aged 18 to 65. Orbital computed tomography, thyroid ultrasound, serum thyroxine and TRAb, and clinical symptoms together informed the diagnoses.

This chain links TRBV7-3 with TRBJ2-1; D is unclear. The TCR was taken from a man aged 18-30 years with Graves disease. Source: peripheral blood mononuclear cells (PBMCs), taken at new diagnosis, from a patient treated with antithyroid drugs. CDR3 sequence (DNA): TGTGCCAGCAGCCCGTCTGAAGGTGAGCAGTTCTTC. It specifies CASSPSEGEQFF.